Presented here are 20 T cell receptor beta chains from one specimen sequenced in a study of neurological immune-mediated disorders. One entry per CDR3 protein results from TCRdb running MiXCR on the 5' RACE reads. Of roughly 70,000 distinct CDR3 sequences in the sample, about 4% were seen once. Sequencing was performed on PBMCs. The receptors were gathered from a man younger than 40 with multiple sclerosis.

The J gene is TRBJ1-2, the V gene TRBV6-2 or TRBV6-3; D is possibly TRBD1 (6 bases). Germline V gene data show CDR1 as MNHEY and CDR2 as SVGEGT. The CDR3 spans 13 residues. Trimming took off 8 bases at V and 3 bases at J, with 13 bases between the two ends. The CDR3 sequence: CASESEGDYGYTF. CDR3 DNA: TGTGCCAGCGAGTCCGAGGGGGACTATGGCTACACCTTC.

This clonotype was detected many times. V usage is TRBV10-3 and J usage is TRBJ2-5; 13 bases match TRBD2. The V segment lost 4 bases and the J segment 6 bases; nucleotides outside the gene matches: 17. The CDR3 consists of 19 residues. Germline loops: CDR1 ENHRY, CDR2 SYGVKD. The CDR3 is CAISATPPTSGGALKTQYF. The DNA for the CDR3 is TGTGCCATCAGTGCCACCCCCCCCACTAGCGGGGGGGCTTTAAAGACCCAGTACTTC.

This clonotype came up many times. The rearrangement links TRBV12-5 to TRBJ1-1; weak D call: TRBD1 (5 bases). The V end was cut by 5 bases, the J end by 8 bases, with 18 bases between. The CDR3 is 14 residues long. The germline gives CDR1 LGHNT, CDR2 FRNRAP. In DNA form, the CDR3 reads TGTGCTAGTGGTCCCCGAACGGGACGCGACGAAGCTTTCTTT. The encoded protein is CASGPRTGRDEAFF.

This clonotype was recorded a few times. This may stem from a read error, because a much larger clone lies one nucleotide away. V and J are TRBV11-2 and TRBJ2-4; a weak D match, TRBD2 (5 bases). CDR1 is SGHAT, CDR2 FQNNGV, per germline. Trimming took 6 bases from V and 7 from J, leaving 13 bases between them. There are 13 residues in the CDR3. The CDR3 sequence: CASSTGKGNIQYF. The CDR3 DNA is TGTGCCAGCAGTACGGGAAAGGGCAACATTCAGTACTTC.

The table lists this clonotype with many counts. V is TRBV7-3 and J is TRBJ2-1, with 7 bases identical to TRBD2. The V gene end was trimmed by 2 bases and the J gene end by 5 bases; junction bases not matched to a gene: 0. In germline, CDR1 is SGHTA, CDR2 FQGTGA. The CDR3 is 13 residues long. The CDR3 sequence: CASSLLADNEQFF. The CDR3, as DNA: TGTGCCAGCAGCTTACTAGCGGACAATGAGCAGTTCTTC.

This clonotype has at least ten counts. V and J are TRBV12-5 and TRBJ2-3; TRBD2 matches at 9 bases. Germline lookup yields CDR1 LGHNT and CDR2 FRNRAP. The CDR3 spans 14 residues. J gave up 6 bases and V 7 bases, and 8 bases lay outside the gene matches. As DNA, the CDR3 is TGTGCTAGTGATACCCCTAGCGGGGTTGATACGCAGTATTTT. Its protein product is CASDTPSGVDTQYF.

This clonotype was picked up one time. With a much larger clone just one base away, this may be a read error. A read error is likely, as this CDR3 ends without the conserved phenylalanine or tryptophan. J is TRBJ2-7 and V is TRBV20-1; TRBD1 aligns across 8 bases. The germline CDR1 and CDR2 sequences are DFQATT and SNEGSKA (reference sequence). V lost 1 base, J lost 3 bases, and 5 bases stayed unmatched. The length of the CDR3 is 14 residues. This CDR3 is CSARAGTGSYEQYI. For the CDR3, the DNA is TGCAGTGCTAGAGCCGGGACAGGCAGCTACGAGCAGTACATC.

This clonotype was detected only a few times. The V and J genes are TRBV7-9 and TRBJ2-2; D is unclear. CDR3 length equals 14 residues. V lost 5 bases and J lost 3, with 10 bases in between. Germline lookup yields CDR1 SEHNR and CDR2 FQNEAQ (reference sequence). The CDR3 spells CASSLPHDTGELFF. The CDR3 DNA follows: TGTGCCAGCAGCCTCCCTCATGACACCGGGGAGCTGTTTTTT.

In its sample, this clonotype was seen many times. The V gene is TRBV10-2, the J gene TRBJ1-1; D uncertain. Trimming took off 7 bases at V and 1 base at J, with 7 bases between the two ends. There are 12 residues in the CDR3. Germline V gives CDR1 WSHSY, CDR2 SAAADI. CDR3 loop: CASMRGNTEAFF. CDR3 nucleotide sequence: TGCGCCAGCATGCGCGGGAACACTGAAGCTTTCTTT.

This clonotype was seen more than once but under ten times. This may stem from a read error, because a much larger clone lies one nucleotide away. The chain uses TRBV21-1 and TRBJ1-5. TRBV21-1 is deemed a pseudogene. The CDR3 has 11 residues. DNA of the CDR3: TGTGCCAGCAGAAAGGGACAGCCCCAGCATTTT. This sequence encodes CASRKGQPQHF.

This clonotype appeared many times. The CDR3 protein is CASSRQGGLVTEAFF. CDR3 sequence (DNA): TGCGCCAGCAGCCGACAGGGGGGGTTGGTGACTGAAGCTTTCTTT. The chain employs TRBV5-1 and TRBJ1-1, with 9 bases fitting TRBD1. Per the germline V gene, CDR1 is SGHRS and CDR2 is YFSETQ. CDR3 size: 15 residues. V lost 4 bases to trimming and J lost 5 bases; unmatched junction nucleotides: 9.

This clonotype came up many times. V usage is TRBV20-1 and J usage is TRBJ1-1; tentatively, D is TRBD1 (6 bases). This CDR3 has 13 residues. Germline V gene lookup returns CDR1 DFQATT and CDR2 SNEGSKA (reference sequence). Trimming took 0 bases from V and 1 from J, leaving 6 bases between them. CDR3 sequence: CSAREDRNTEAFF. The CDR3, as DNA: TGCAGTGCTAGAGAGGACAGGAACACTGAAGCTTTCTTT.

This clonotype was counted at least ten times. The J gene is TRBJ2-5, the V gene TRBV20-1; D is tentatively TRBD1 or TRBD2 (5 bases each). Trimming took 6 bases from V and 4 from J, leaving 12 bases between them. Germline V gene sequence: CDR1 DFQATT, CDR2 SNEGSKA (reference sequence). The CDR3 spans 12 residues. The CDR3 loop is CSARTGGETQYF. As DNA, the CDR3 is TGCAGTGCGAGGACTGGGGGAGAGACCCAGTACTTC.

This clonotype showed up many times. The J gene is TRBJ2-5, the V gene TRBV5-1; 9 nucleotides align to TRBD2. The trim removed 4 bases at V and 3 bases at J, leaving 4 bases unmatched. The CDR3 covers 14 residues. The germline V gene has CDR1 SGHRS and CDR2 YFSETQ. CDR3 DNA sequence: TGCGCCAGCAGCGGCGGGGGGGCGGAAGAGACCCAGTACTTC. It is translated as CASSGGGAEETQYF.

This clonotype was counted at least ten times. The V and J genes are TRBV10-2 and TRBJ2-7; tentative D call: TRBD1 (6 bases). CDR3 length equals 14 residues. The V gene lost 8 bases and the J gene lost 0 bases, with 14 bases spanning the gap. Looked up from germline, CDR1 is WSHSY and CDR2 is SAAADI. The CDR3 nucleotides read TGCGCCAGCGGAAGACAGGTCGGCTCCTACGAGCAGTACTTC. This gives the protein CASGRQVGSYEQYF.

This clonotype was observed at least ten times. The gene calls are TRBV2 and TRBJ2-7; 7 bases fit TRBD1. Germline V gives CDR1 SNHLY, CDR2 FYNNEI. The CDR3 length is 12 residues. V gave up 6 bases and J gave up 6 bases; unmatched junction bases: 5. The CDR3, as DNA: TGTGCCAGCAGCGCACAGGGGAGCGAGCAGTACTTC. Translating it yields CASSAQGSEQYF. The full variable domain, in which reference TRBV2 and TRBJ2-7 provide the parts outside the CDR3, is EPEVTQTPSHQVTQMGQEVILRCVPISNHLYFYWYRQILGQKVEFLVSFYNNEISEKSEIFDDQFSVERPDGSNFTLKIRSTKLEDSAMYFCASSAQGSEQYFGPGTRLTVT.

This clonotype was observed many times. The rearrangement links TRBV5-1 to TRBJ1-1; the D gene is possibly TRBD1 (5 bases). The CDR3 is made up of 16 amino acids. Germline loops: CDR1 SGHRS, CDR2 YFSETQ. Trimming took off 4 bases at V and 0 bases at J, with 16 bases between the two ends. For the CDR3, the DNA is TGCGCCAGCAGCGACGGGACCGACTTCTTGAACACTGAAGCTTTCTTT. Protein product: CASSDGTDFLNTEAFF. Variable domain in full (rest from reference TRBV5-1 and TRBJ1-1): KAGVTQTPRYLIKTRGQQVTLSCSPISGHRSVSWYQQTPGQGLQFLFEYFSETQRNKGNFPGRFSGRQFSNSRSEMNVSTLELGDSALYLCASSDGTDFLNTEAFFGQGTRLTVV.

This clonotype was detected many times. The V and J genes are TRBV20-1 and TRBJ2-2; possibly TRBD2 for D (7 bases). V lost 3 bases and J 6 bases, leaving 14 bases between the germline ends. This CDR3 region has 14 residues. CDR1 and CDR2 from the germline V gene are DFQATT and SNEGSKA (reference sequence). The CDR3: CSASPRGRAGELFF. CDR3 nucleotides: TGCAGTGCTAGCCCGAGGGGGAGGGCCGGGGAGCTGTTTTTT.

This clonotype occurred many times. The chain carries TRBV5-1 and TRBJ2-3; 15 bases align to TRBD2. V dropped 4 bases and J dropped 5; count of bases not matched to a gene: 11. This CDR3 contains 18 residues. Per germline, CDR1 SGHRS and CDR2 YFSETQ. The CDR3 coding sequence is TGCGCCAGCAGCCCCGCAGGACTAGCGGGGGGGATGGGAGATACGCAGTATTTT. It specifies CASSPAGLAGGMGDTQYF.

This clonotype was recorded many times. The V call is TRBV7-6, the J call TRBJ1-5; 7 bases map to TRBD1. The V and J ends lost 5 bases and 3 bases, in that order; junction bases with no gene match: 4. Germline V gives CDR1 SGHVS, CDR2 FNYEAQ. This CDR3 has 14 amino acids. CDR3 protein: CASSPGTDNQPQHF. In nucleotides, the CDR3 is TGTGCCAGCAGCCCTGGGACAGACAATCAGCCCCAGCATTTT.